This T cell receptor beta chain was captured by sequencing in a study of blood T cell repertoires in COVID-19. Trimming took off 6 bases at V and 2 bases at J, with 8 bases between the two ends. The CDR3 is 12 amino acids. Germline V gene lookup returns CDR1 SQVTM and CDR2 ANQGSEA. The repertoire was sequenced with immunoSEQ multiplex PCR; TCRdb's copy has only in-frame clones and lacks some. The profile shows some 77,000 clones, roughly four fifths of them singletons. The sequenced material came from peripheral blood. V gene TRBV29-1 combines with J gene TRBJ1-5, with TRBD1 as a possible D gene (5 bases). The TCR was taken from a man aged 65-85 years with acute or convalescent COVID-19. The CDR3 nucleotides are TGCAGCGTCGGACACGGCAATCAGCCCCAGCATTTT. Amino acid sequence: CSVGHGNQPQHF. The whole variable domain, filled in from reference TRBV29-1 and TRBJ1-5, reads SAVISQKPSRDICQRGTSLTIQCQVDSQVTMMFWYRQQPGQSLTLIATANQGSEATYESGFVIDKFPISRPNLTFSTLTVSNMSPEDSSIYLCSVGHGNQPQHFGDGTRLSIL.